This T cell receptor (beta chain) was obtained from a study of T cells in Graves' hyperthyroidism and ophthalmopathy. Overall study context: At initial diagnosis, before any treatment had begun, peripheral blood was obtained. Study-level findings and limits: Blood shared most expanded thyroid clonotypes above 0.001.

This clonotype was seen ten or more times. Its antigen is unknown. The ends were cut back, 1 base at V and 3 bases at J, with 13 bases in the middle. Per germline, CDR1 SGHVS and CDR2 FQNEAQ. The CDR3 extends over 16 amino acids. RNA transcripts served as the template for amplifying TCR beta CDR3 regions. Initially, a first-round RT-PCR of the TCR CDR3 employed the HTBI primer set. In TCRdb, the multiplex PCR reads were re-called with MiXCR into one record per CDR3 protein. The repertoire has around 720,000 distinct CDR3 sequences, approximately 40% of them found once; the top ten carry approximately 31%.

The clonotype originates from a woman between 40 and 55 years old with Graves' hyperthyroidism. The material sequenced was blood. V is TRBV7-8 and J is TRBJ1-5; no reliable D call. The CDR3 nucleotides are TGTGCCAGCAGCTTAGACCGTGTCCTCCTCAATCAGCCCCAGCATTTT. Amino acids: CASSLDRVLLNQPQHF. The full variable domain, its missing parts supplied by reference TRBV7-8 and TRBJ1-5, is GAGVSQSPRYKVAKRGQDVALRCDPISGHVSLFWYQQALGQGPEFLTYFQNEAQLDKSGLPSDRFFAERPEGSVSTLKIQRTQQEDSAVYLCASSLDRVLLNQPQHFGDGTRLSIL.